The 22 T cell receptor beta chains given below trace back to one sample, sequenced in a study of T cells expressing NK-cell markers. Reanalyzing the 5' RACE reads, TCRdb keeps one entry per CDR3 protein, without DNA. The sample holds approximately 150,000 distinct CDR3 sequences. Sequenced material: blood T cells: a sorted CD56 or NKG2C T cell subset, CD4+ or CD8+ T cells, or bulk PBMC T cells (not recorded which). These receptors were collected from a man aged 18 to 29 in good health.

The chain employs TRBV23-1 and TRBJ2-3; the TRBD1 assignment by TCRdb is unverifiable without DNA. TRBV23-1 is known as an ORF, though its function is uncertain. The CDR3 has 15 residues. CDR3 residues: CASSRDRLGTDTQYF.

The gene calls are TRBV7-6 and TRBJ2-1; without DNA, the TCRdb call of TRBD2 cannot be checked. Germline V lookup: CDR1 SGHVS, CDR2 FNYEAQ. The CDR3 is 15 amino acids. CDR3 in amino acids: CASSLRGTRYNEQFF.

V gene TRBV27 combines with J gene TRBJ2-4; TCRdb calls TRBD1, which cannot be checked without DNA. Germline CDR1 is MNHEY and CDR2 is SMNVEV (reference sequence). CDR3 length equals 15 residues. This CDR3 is CASSLYGGAKNIQYF.

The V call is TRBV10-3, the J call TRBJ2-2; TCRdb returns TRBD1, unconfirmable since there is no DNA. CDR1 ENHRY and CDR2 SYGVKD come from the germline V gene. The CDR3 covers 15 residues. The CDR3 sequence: CAGTGGDFNTGELFF.

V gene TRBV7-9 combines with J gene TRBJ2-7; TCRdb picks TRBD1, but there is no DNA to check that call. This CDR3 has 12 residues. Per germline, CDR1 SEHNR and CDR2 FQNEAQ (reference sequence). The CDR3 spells CASSSGQGEQYF.

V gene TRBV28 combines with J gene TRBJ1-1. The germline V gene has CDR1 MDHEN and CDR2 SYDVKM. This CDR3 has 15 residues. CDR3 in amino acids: CASRDPGPLNTEAFF.

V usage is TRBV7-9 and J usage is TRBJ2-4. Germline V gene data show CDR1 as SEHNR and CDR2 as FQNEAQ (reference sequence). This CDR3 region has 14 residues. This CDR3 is CASLLLAAENIQYF.

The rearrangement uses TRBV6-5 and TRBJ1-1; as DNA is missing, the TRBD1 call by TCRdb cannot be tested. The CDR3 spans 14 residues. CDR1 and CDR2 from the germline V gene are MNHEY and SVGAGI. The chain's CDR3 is CASSYLPGGTEAFF.

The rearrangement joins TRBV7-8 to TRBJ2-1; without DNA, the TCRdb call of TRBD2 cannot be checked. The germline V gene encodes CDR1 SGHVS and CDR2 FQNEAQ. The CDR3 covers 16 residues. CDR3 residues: CASSPEGLAGGDEQFF.

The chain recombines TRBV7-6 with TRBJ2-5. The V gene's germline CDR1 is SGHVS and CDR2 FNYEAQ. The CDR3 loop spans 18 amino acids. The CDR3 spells CASSLSQSMMSLAETQYF. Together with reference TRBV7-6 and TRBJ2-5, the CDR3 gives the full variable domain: GAGVSQSPRYKVTKRGQDVALRCDPISGHVSLYWYRQALGQGPEFLTYFNYEAQQDKSGLPNDRFSAERPEGSISTLTIQRTEQRDSAMYRCASSLSQSMMSLAETQYFGPGTRLLVL.

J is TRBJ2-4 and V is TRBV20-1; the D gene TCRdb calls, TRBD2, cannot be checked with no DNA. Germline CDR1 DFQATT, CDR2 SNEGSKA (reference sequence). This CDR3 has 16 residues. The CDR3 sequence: CSARDREGPAKNIQYF.

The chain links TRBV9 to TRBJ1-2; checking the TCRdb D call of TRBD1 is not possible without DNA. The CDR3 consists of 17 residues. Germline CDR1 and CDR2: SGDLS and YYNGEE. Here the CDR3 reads CASSADGADSLSYGYTF.

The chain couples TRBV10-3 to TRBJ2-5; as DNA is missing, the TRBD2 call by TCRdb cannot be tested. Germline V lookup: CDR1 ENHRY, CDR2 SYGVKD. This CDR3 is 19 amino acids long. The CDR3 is CAISAVTSGNPGDQETQYF.

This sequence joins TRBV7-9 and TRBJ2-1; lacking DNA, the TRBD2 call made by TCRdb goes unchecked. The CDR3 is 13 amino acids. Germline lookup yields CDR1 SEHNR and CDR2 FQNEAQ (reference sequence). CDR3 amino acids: CASGTSGLHEQFF.

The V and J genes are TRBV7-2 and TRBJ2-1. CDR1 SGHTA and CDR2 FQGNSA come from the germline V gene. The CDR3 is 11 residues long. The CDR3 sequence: CASSLAPKQFF. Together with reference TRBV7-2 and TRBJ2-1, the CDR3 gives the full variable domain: GAGVSQSPSNKVTEKGKDVELRCDPISGHTALYWYRQSLGQGLEFLIYFQGNSAPDKSGLPSDRFSAERTGGSVSTLTIQRTQQEDSAVYLCASSLAPKQFFGPGTRLTVL.

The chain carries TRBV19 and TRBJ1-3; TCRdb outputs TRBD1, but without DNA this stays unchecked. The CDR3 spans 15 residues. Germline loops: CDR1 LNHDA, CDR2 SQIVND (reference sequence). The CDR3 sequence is CASRPGRGSGNTIYF.

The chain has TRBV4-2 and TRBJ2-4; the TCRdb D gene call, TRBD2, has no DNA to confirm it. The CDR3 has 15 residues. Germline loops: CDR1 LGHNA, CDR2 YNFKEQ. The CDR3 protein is CASSQDGAGIDIQYF.

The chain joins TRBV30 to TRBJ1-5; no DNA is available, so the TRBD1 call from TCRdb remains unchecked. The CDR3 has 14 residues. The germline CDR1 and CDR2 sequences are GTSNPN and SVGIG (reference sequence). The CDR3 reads CAWSGDREGQPQHF.

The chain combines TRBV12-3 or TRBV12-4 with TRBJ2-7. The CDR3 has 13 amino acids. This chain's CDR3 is CASSLSPADEQYF.

CDR3: CASSRLAGSYEQYF. The rearrangement uses TRBV19 and TRBJ2-7; TCRdb reports TRBD2, a call that lacks DNA to check it against. This CDR3 has 14 amino acids. The germline V gene encodes CDR1 LNHDA and CDR2 SQIVND (reference sequence).

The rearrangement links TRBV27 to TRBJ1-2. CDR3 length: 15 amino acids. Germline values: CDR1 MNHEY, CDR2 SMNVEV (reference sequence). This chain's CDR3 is CASSLIGASDYGYTF.

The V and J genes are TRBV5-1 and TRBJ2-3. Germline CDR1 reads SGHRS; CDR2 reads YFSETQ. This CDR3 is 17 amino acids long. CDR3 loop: CASSLFTSDTLGDTQYF.